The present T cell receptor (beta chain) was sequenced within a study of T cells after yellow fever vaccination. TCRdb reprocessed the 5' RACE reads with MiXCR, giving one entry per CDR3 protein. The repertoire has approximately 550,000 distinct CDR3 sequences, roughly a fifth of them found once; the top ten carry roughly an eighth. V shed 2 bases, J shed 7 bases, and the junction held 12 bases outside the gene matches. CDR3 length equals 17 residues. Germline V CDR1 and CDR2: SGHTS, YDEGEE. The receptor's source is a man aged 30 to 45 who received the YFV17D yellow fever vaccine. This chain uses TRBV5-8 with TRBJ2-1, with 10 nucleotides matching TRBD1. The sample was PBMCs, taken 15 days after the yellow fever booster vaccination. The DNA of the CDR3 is TGTGCCAGCAGCTTTACGTTCAGGACAGGGGGGTGGAATGAGCAGTTCTTC. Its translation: CASSFTFRTGGWNEQFF.